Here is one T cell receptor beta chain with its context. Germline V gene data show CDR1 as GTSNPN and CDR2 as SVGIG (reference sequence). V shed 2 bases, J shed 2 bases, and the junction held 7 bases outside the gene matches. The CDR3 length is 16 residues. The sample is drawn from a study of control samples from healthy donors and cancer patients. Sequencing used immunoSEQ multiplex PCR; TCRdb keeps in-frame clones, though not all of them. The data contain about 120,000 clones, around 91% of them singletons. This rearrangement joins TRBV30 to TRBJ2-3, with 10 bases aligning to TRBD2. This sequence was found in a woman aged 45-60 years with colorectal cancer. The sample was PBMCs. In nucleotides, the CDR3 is TGTGCCTGGAGTCCCCGGACTAGCGGTGTCACAGATACGCAGTATTTT. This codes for CAWSPRTSGVTDTQYF.